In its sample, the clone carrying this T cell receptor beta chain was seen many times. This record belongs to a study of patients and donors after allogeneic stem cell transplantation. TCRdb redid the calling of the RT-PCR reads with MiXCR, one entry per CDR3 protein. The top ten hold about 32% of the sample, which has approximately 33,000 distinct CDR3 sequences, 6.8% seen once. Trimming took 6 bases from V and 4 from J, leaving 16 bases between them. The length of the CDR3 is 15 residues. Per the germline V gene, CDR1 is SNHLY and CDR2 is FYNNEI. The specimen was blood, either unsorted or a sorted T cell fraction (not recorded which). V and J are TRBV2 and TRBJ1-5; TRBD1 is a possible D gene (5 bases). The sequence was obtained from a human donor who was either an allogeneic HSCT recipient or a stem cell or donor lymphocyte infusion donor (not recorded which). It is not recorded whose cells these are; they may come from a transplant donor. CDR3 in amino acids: CASRAGTNPNQPQHF. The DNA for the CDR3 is TGTGCCAGCAGGGCCGGGACCAACCCTAATCAGCCCCAGCATTTT.